These 19 T cell receptor beta chains originate from one sample sequenced in a study of cytomegalovirus exposure and HLA in healthy donors. The table came from immunoSEQ multiplex PCR; TCRdb's copy has only in-frame clones and leaves some out. Here the sample spans roughly 260,000 clones, around nine tenths being singletons. Sequencing was performed on PBMCs. Receptors were obtained from a man aged 18 to 35 in good health and CMV-seronegative.

The chain couples TRBV4-3 to TRBJ1-4, with unresolved D. Deletions cut 1 base from V and 4 bases from J, with 10 bases between. The CDR3 runs to 15 residues. The germline V gene has CDR1 LGHNA and CDR2 YSLEER. The CDR3 here is CASSQGQAINEKLFF. CDR3 nucleotides: TGCGCCAGCAGCCAAGGGCAGGCAATTAATGAAAAACTGTTTTTT.

A single count supports this clone. This chain uses TRBV7-2 with TRBJ1-1; D is possibly TRBD1 (6 bases). The V gene's germline CDR1 is SGHTA and CDR2 FQGNSA. This CDR3 has 14 amino acids. Trimming pared 6 bases from V and 1 base from J, leaving 12 bases between. The CDR3 spells CASSFRGSNTEAFF. CDR3 sequence (DNA): TGTGCCAGCAGTTTCAGGGGTTCGAACACTGAAGCTTTCTTT.

To note about this clone: The junction and the germline gene differ at one end; a read error may be behind it. The chain combines TRBV2 with TRBJ2-1; 14 bases map to TRBD2. The germline V gene has CDR1 SNHLY and CDR2 FYNNEI. The CDR3 is 17 residues long. CDR3 residues: CASSERTQTSGRARLLF. The CDR3 nucleotides read TGTGCCAGCAGTGAAAGGACCCAGACTAGCGGGAGGGCCCGTTTACTCTTC.

The V gene is TRBV19, the J gene TRBJ1-2; TRBD1 matches 7 bases. This CDR3 has 15 residues. The ends lost 10 bases at V and 8 bases at J; junction bases unmatched: 19. From germline, CDR1 is LNHDA and CDR2 SQIVND (reference sequence). The CDR3: CATRQGLDAERGYTF. The CDR3 region has the DNA TGTGCCACTCGACAGGGCCTGGATGCAGAGAGAGGCTACACCTTC.

This clone was counted only a few times. The J gene is TRBJ1-3, the V gene TRBV25-1; maybe TRBD1 (5 bases). Trimming left V 7 bases short and J 3 bases short, with 7 bases between. CDR1 is MGHDK, CDR2 SYGVNS, per germline. This CDR3 comprises 12 residues. CDR3 in amino acids: CASIDSGNTIYF. DNA of the CDR3: TGTGCCAGCATAGACAGTGGAAACACCATATATTTT.

The rearrangement links TRBV5-1 to TRBJ2-2; TRBD1 matches at 8 bases. J gave up 7 bases and V 1 base, and 6 bases lay outside the gene matches. This CDR3 is built from 15 residues. Germline CDR1 and CDR2: SGHRS and YFSETQ. CDR3: CASSLLMTGDGELFF. In DNA form, the CDR3 reads TGCGCCAGCAGCTTGCTTATGACAGGGGACGGGGAGCTGTTTTTT.

The V call is TRBV28, the J call TRBJ1-6; TRBD1 aligns across 8 bases. The junction had 6 bases not matched to a gene; V was cut back by 3 bases and J by 8 bases. The CDR3 consists of 15 residues. Germline V gene data show CDR1 as MDHEN and CDR2 as SYDVKM. This CDR3 reads CASSLPGQGDSPLHF. In DNA, the CDR3 is TGTGCCAGCAGTTTGCCCGGACAGGGAGATTCACCCCTCCACTTT.

J is TRBJ2-7 and V is TRBV7-9, with TRBD1 matching 10 bases. Germline assignment: CDR1 SEHNR and CDR2 FQNEAQ (reference sequence). The CDR3 loop spans 15 amino acids. After removal of 5 bases from V and 4 bases from J, the junction contained 8 bases not matched to a gene. CDR3 in amino acids: CASSPPTGGPYEQYF. In DNA, the CDR3 is TGTGCCAGCAGCCCGCCGACAGGGGGCCCATACGAGCAGTACTTC.

The genes are TRBV23-1 and TRBJ2-1; no clear D. TRBV23-1 is annotated as an ORF whose role is uncertain. The CDR3 runs 12 residues. V was clipped by 0 bases and J by 15 bases, with 12 bases between them. The CDR3 coding sequence is TGCGCCAGCAGTCAATCACCCAGCGTGGCGTTCTTC. Translation: CASSQSPSVAFF.

V usage is TRBV5-4 and J usage is TRBJ2-1; 10 bases are a match to TRBD1. This CDR3 region has 15 residues. Germline CDR1 and CDR2: SGHNT and YYREEE (reference sequence). V trimming: 6 bases; J trimming: 8 bases; junction bases outside the gene matches: 11. This CDR3 is CASTPGQGLIYEQFF. CDR3 nucleotides: TGTGCCAGCACACCGGGACAGGGGTTAATTTATGAGCAGTTCTTC.

V gene TRBV29-1 combines with J gene TRBJ2-3; TRBD2 matches at 7 bases. This CDR3 has 12 amino acids. The trim removed 6 bases at V and 6 bases at J, leaving 6 bases unmatched. The germline gives CDR1 SQVTM, CDR2 ANQGSEA. The CDR3 DNA is TGCAGCGTAGCGGACGGGGGGGATACGCAGTATTTT. This codes for CSVADGGDTQYF.

The chain couples TRBV5-6 to TRBJ1-2, with 8 bases aligning to TRBD1. Germline V gene sequence: CDR1 SGHDT, CDR2 YYEEEE. With 7 bases clipped from V and 5 bases from J, the junction kept 7 bases outside the gene matches. The CDR3 length is 13 residues. Here the CDR3 reads CASQPTGGYGYTF. The CDR3 nucleotides are TGTGCCAGCCAACCCACAGGGGGGTATGGCTACACCTTC. Filled out from reference TRBV5-6 and TRBJ1-2, the complete variable domain reads DAGVTQSPTHLIKTRGQQVTLRCSPKSGHDTVSWYQQALGQGPQFIFQYYEEEERQRGNFPDRFSGHQFPNYSSELNVNALLLGDSALYLCASQPTGGYGYTFGSGTRLTVV.

The rearrangement links TRBV6-5 to TRBJ2-7, with 12 bases that match TRBD2. CDR3 length: 15 amino acids. Germline V CDR1 and CDR2: MNHEY, SVGAGI. V was clipped by 5 bases and J by 0 bases; unmatched bases: 2. CDR3 loop: CASSALAGGSYEQYF. CDR3 nucleotide sequence: TGTGCCAGCAGTGCACTAGCGGGGGGCTCCTACGAGCAGTACTTC.

V and J are TRBV6-1 and TRBJ2-1; 8 bases are shared with TRBD2. From germline, CDR1 is MNHNS and CDR2 SASEGT. The V segment lost 8 bases and the J segment 1 base; nucleotides outside the gene matches: 4. The CDR3 spans 14 residues. Here the CDR3 reads CASRAGESYNEQFF. The CDR3 DNA sequence: TGTGCCAGCCGAGCGGGAGAATCCTACAATGAGCAGTTCTTC.

The chain is built from TRBV4-2 and TRBJ2-1, with 11 bases lining up with TRBD2. This CDR3 contains 16 residues. With V trimmed by 4 bases and J by 7 bases, 9 bases remained unmatched. The germline V gene encodes CDR1 LGHNA and CDR2 YNFKEQ. CDR3 sequence (DNA): TGTGCCAGCAGCCGGGAACTAGCGGGAGTATCAAATGAGCAGTTCTTC. As protein: CASSRELAGVSNEQFF.

The CDR3 protein is CASSQVGLNEQFF. CDR3 bases: TGTGCCAGCAGCCAAGTGGGGCTCAATGAGCAGTTCTTC. This rearrangement joins TRBV14 to TRBJ2-1, with D maybe TRBD1 (5 bases). With 1 base removed from V and 6 bases from J, the gap between germline ends came to 7 bases. Germline V CDR1 and CDR2: SGHDN, FVKESK. The CDR3 consists of 13 residues.

This chain connects TRBV18 to TRBJ1-1, with D unclear. The CDR3 extends over 15 amino acids. Germline V gene lookup returns CDR1 KGHSH and CDR2 LQKENI. V was pared by 2 bases and J by 3 bases, with 13 bases between. The CDR3 here is CASSPRSGIDTEAFF. The CDR3 DNA reads as TGTGCCAGCTCACCAAGGTCAGGAATCGACACTGAAGCTTTCTTT.

The CDR3 spells CASGRGDPLYEQYF. The CDR3 DNA reads TGTGCCAGCGGGCGGGGGGACCCCCTCTACGAGCAGTACTTC. The chain is built from TRBV28 and TRBJ2-7; the match to TRBD2 covers 8 bases. Per germline, CDR1 MDHEN and CDR2 SYDVKM. Losses at the gene ends were 8 bases for V and 3 bases for J; bases not matched to a gene: 9. This CDR3 is 14 amino acids long.

The CDR3 loop reads CASSEDTTYSGNTIYF. CDR3 bases: TGCGCCAGCAGCGAGGACACGACTTACTCTGGAAACACCATATATTTT. This chain connects TRBV5-1 to TRBJ1-3; D is perhaps TRBD1 (5 bases). From germline, CDR1 is SGHRS and CDR2 YFSETQ. This CDR3 comprises 16 residues. The V end lost 4 bases, the J end lost 0 bases, and 14 bases lay between the germline ends. The full variable domain, completed using reference TRBV5-1 and TRBJ1-3, is KAGVTQTPRYLIKTRGQQVTLSCSPISGHRSVSWYQQTPGQGLQFLFEYFSETQRNKGNFPGRFSGRQFSNSRSEMNVSTLELGDSALYLCASSEDTTYSGNTIYFGEGSWLTVV.